Each of the 15 T cell receptor beta chains below was sequenced from the same sample in a study of T cell responses to AZD1222 COVID-19 vaccine. This table comes from immunoSEQ multiplex PCR, and its TCRdb copy is limited to in-frame clones, with some not included. The sample consists of 180,000 or so clones, more than 75% of them appearing once. Here the sequenced sample was peripheral blood, taken 28 days after the second AZD1222 dose. The receptor source for this set is an adult who received the AZD1222 COVID-19 vaccine.

Here the CDR3 DNA reads TGTGCCACCAGCGCCCCGGACAGGGGGGACAATCAGCCCCAGCATTTT. Translated: CATSAPDRGDNQPQHF. The V and J genes are TRBV24-1 and TRBJ1-5, with 10 bases that match TRBD1. Germline assignment: CDR1 KGHDR and CDR2 SFDVKD. The CDR3 length is 16 residues. The trim removed 7 bases at V and 3 bases at J, leaving 8 bases unmatched.

The rearrangement uses TRBV5-1 and TRBJ1-2; D uncertain. Germline values: CDR1 SGHRS, CDR2 YFSETQ. The V and J ends lost 1 base and 7 bases respectively, with 17 bases between them. The CDR3 is 15 residues long. CDR3 DNA sequence: TGCGCCAGCAGCTTGACCTCGGGAGGGCAAGGTGGCTACACCTTC. Translating it yields CASSLTSGGQGGYTF.

The chain is built from TRBV11-1 and TRBJ2-7; 12 bases align to TRBD1. Trimming took 0 bases from V and 1 from J; bases not matched to a gene: 1. The CDR3 consists of 16 residues. Germline V gene sequence: CDR1 SGHAT, CDR2 FQDESV (reference sequence). This chain's CDR3 is CASSLAGQGASYEQYF. DNA for the CDR3: TGTGCCAGCAGCTTAGCGGGACAGGGGGCGTCCTACGAGCAGTACTTC. Filled out from reference TRBV11-1 and TRBJ2-7, the complete variable domain reads EAEVAQSPRYKITEKSQAVAFWCDPISGHATLYWYRQILGQGPELLVQFQDESVVDDSQLPKDRFSAERLKGVDSTLKIQPAELGDSAMYLCASSLAGQGASYEQYFGPGTRLTVT.

V and J are TRBV6-2 or TRBV6-3 and TRBJ2-1, with D hard to call. Germline loops: CDR1 MNHEY, CDR2 SVGEGT. V lost 2 bases and J 7 bases, leaving 12 bases between the germline ends. The CDR3 is 14 residues long. In nucleotides, the CDR3 is TGTGCCAGCAGTTACGCCCTGTACCGAAATGAGCAGTTCTTC. Its protein is CASSYALYRNEQFF.

On this clone itself: Other nucleotide sequences from this sample produce the same CDR3. The CDR3 protein is CASSVELGDEQFF. The CDR3 DNA reads as TGTGCCAGCAGCGTAGAATTAGGGGATGAGCAGTTCTTC. V is TRBV9 and J is TRBJ2-1; D may be TRBD1 (5 bases). Per the germline V gene, CDR1 is SGDLS and CDR2 is YYNGEE. This CDR3 spans 13 amino acids. The ends were cut back, 0 bases at V and 8 bases at J, with 9 bases in the middle.

Of note for this clone: Compared with germline, one end of the junction differs, possibly owing to a read error. The gene calls are TRBV7-7 and TRBJ2-1; a weak D match, TRBD2 (9 bases). The CDR3 is 16 amino acids. The germline V gene encodes CDR1 SSHAT and CDR2 FNYEAQ (reference sequence). CDR3: CASSRGRREGYNEQFF. The DNA of the CDR3 is TGTGCTAGCAGCAGGGGGCGGCGGGAGGGGTACAATGAGCAGTTCTTC. Filled out from reference TRBV7-7 and TRBJ2-1, the complete variable domain reads GAGVSQSPRYKVTKRGQDVTLRCDPISSHATLYWYQQALGQGPEFLTYFNYEAQPDKSGLPSDRFSAERPEGSISTLTIQRTEQRDSAMYRCASSRGRREGYNEQFFGPGTRLTVL.

The V gene is TRBV28, the J gene TRBJ2-7, with D possibly being TRBD1 (6 bases). This CDR3 is built from 12 residues. Germline values: CDR1 MDHEN, CDR2 SYDVKM. Trimming removed 1 base from V and 6 bases from J, with 7 bases in between. The DNA for the CDR3 is TGTGCCAGCAGTTTATTAGGGGGCGAGCAGTACTTC. Its translation is CASSLLGGEQYF.

In this sample, this clone turned up a few times. This chain uses TRBV6-5 with TRBJ1-1; 8 nucleotides agree with TRBD1. Germline V gives CDR1 MNHEY, CDR2 SVGAGI. The V and J ends lost 4 bases and 8 bases, in that order; junction bases with no gene match: 9. This CDR3 has 14 amino acids. The CDR3 coding sequence is TGTGCCAGCAGTTCAAGGACAGGGTCCCTCGAAGCTTTCTTT. This gives the protein CASSSRTGSLEAFF.

This CDR3 reads CASSGDAGGLFF. The CDR3 coding sequence is TGTGCCAGCAGCGGGGACGCAGGCGGGCTGTTTTTT. This chain links TRBV7-3 with TRBJ2-2; perhaps D is TRBD1 or TRBD2 (5 bases each). Germline V gene sequence: CDR1 SGHTA, CDR2 FQGTGA. The CDR3 length is 12 residues. V was shortened by 5 bases and J by 13 bases, with 14 bases between the two germline ends.

This chain connects TRBV6-5 to TRBJ2-7, with D perhaps TRBD1 (6 bases). Trimming removed 0 bases from V and 3 bases from J, with 9 bases in between. Germline V gene data show CDR1 as MNHEY and CDR2 as SVGAGI. This CDR3 has 14 residues. The CDR3 sequence: CASSYSGRGYEQYF. The CDR3 DNA follows: TGTGCCAGCAGTTACTCGGGCAGGGGCTACGAGCAGTACTTC.

This clone was picked up a small number of times. V usage is TRBV5-4 and J usage is TRBJ2-7; 7 nucleotides align to TRBD1. CDR3 size: 15 residues. V gave up 3 bases and J gave up 7 bases; unmatched junction bases: 13. The germline V gene has CDR1 SGHNT and CDR2 YYREEE (reference sequence). CDR3 protein: CASSSYRGLTREQYF. The CDR3 DNA reads TGTGCCAGCAGCTCCTACAGGGGCCTAACGAGGGAGCAGTACTTC.

This clone occurred once. V and J are TRBV6-2 or TRBV6-3 and TRBJ2-3; weak D call: TRBD2 (6 bases). V lost 2 bases and J lost 2, with 14 bases in between. This CDR3 comprises 16 residues. Germline V gives CDR1 MNHEY, CDR2 SVGEGT. CDR3 in DNA: TGTGCCAGCAGTTACCTCCGGGACTGGTACACAGATACGCAGTATTTT. Translated, it gives CASSYLRDWYTDTQYF.

This clone was observed a single time. V usage is TRBV5-4 and J usage is TRBJ2-1; TRBD1 agrees at 9 bases. Germline V gives CDR1 SGHNT, CDR2 YYREEE (reference sequence). The CDR3 is 11 amino acids. The V gene end was trimmed by 4 bases and the J gene end by 15 bases; junction bases not matched to a gene: 5. The CDR3 reads CASSPGQGWFF. The DNA for the CDR3 is TGTGCCAGCAGCCCCGGACAGGGGTGGTTCTTC.

This chain joins TRBV7-9 and TRBJ1-2, with D unresolved. Germline-derived CDR1 and CDR2 are SEHNR and FQNEAQ (reference sequence). Trimming left V 5 bases short and J 4 bases short, with 14 bases between. The CDR3 consists of 14 residues. This chain's CDR3 is CASSLFNKSYGYTF. As DNA, the CDR3 is TGTGCCAGCAGCCTATTCAACAAATCCTATGGCTACACCTTC.

This chain joins TRBV9 and TRBJ2-1, with D perhaps TRBD1 or TRBD2 (6 bases each). This CDR3 contains 13 residues. Germline CDR1 SGDLS, CDR2 YYNGEE. Trimming pared 4 bases from V and 7 bases from J, leaving 12 bases between. The DNA for the CDR3 is TGTGCCAGCAGCTCGAGGGGGGTGAATGAGCAGTTCTTC. It is translated as CASSSRGVNEQFF. The full variable domain, completed using reference TRBV9 and TRBJ2-1, is DSGVTQTPKHLITATGQRVTLRCSPRSGDLSVYWYQQSLDQGLQFLIQYYNGEERAKGNILERFSAQQFPDLHSELNLSSLELGDSALYFCASSSRGVNEQFFGPGTRLTVL.